A single sample is the source of the 16 T cell receptor beta chains below, sequenced in a study of Ad26.COV2.S vaccination and SARS-CoV-2 variants. Treatment described: around 19 received Ad26.COV2.S at low or high dose, single or two shots; roughly five received placebo; per-sample allocation not given. After the first vaccine or placebo injection, samples were drawn on day 63. TCRdb's copy holds only in-frame clones and misses some; the assay was immunoSEQ multiplex PCR. Among roughly 400,000 clones listed, around 91% were seen once. The input for sequencing was peripheral blood, taken in a trial of Ad26.COV2.S vaccine versus placebo. The receptor set was obtained from a person between 18 and 59 years old who received the Ad26.COV2.S COVID-19 vaccine or a placebo.

J is TRBJ1-2 and V is TRBV20-1; TRBD1 might be the D (5 bases). Germline lookup yields CDR1 DFQATT and CDR2 SNEGSKA (reference sequence). With 7 bases removed from V and 8 bases from J, the gap between germline ends came to 14 bases. CDR3 length: 11 amino acids. In nucleotides, the CDR3 is TGCAGTGTCCCGGGGGAAGGGGGCTACACCTTC. Protein: CSVPGEGGYTF.

The chain couples TRBV28 to TRBJ2-7; 10 bases align to TRBD1. This CDR3 has 15 amino acids. V gave up 5 bases and J gave up 3 bases; unmatched junction bases: 7. CDR1 and CDR2 from the germline V gene are MDHEN and SYDVKM. This chain's CDR3 is CASSPTRDRGYEQYF. The CDR3 DNA sequence: TGTGCCAGCAGTCCCACCCGGGACAGGGGCTACGAGCAGTACTTC.

The chain couples TRBV4-3 to TRBJ1-1; 10 nucleotides line up with TRBD1. J gave up 4 bases and V 4 bases, and 6 bases lay outside the gene matches. CDR1 is LGHNA and CDR2 is YSLEER in the germline V gene. This CDR3 is built from 15 residues. The CDR3 loop reads CASSLRRTGGTEAFF. The CDR3 coding sequence is TGCGCCAGCAGCCTACGCAGGACAGGGGGCACTGAAGCTTTCTTT.

A single count supports this clone. The chain uses TRBV7-6 and TRBJ2-1, with a tentative D call TRBD1 (7 bases). Looked up from germline, CDR1 is SGHVS and CDR2 is FNYEAQ. This CDR3 is built from 19 residues. V dropped 3 bases and J dropped 4 bases, with 25 bases sitting between them. This CDR3 reads CASSLGTVTPGLDYNEQFF. CDR3 in DNA: TGTGCCAGCAGCTTGGGGACAGTGACTCCGGGACTTGATTACAATGAGCAGTTCTTC.

This clone was detected only once. J is TRBJ1-2 and V is TRBV6-5; D is possibly TRBD1 (5 bases). Trimming left V 3 bases short and J 8 bases short, with 19 bases between. CDR1 and CDR2 from the germline V gene are MNHEY and SVGAGI. The CDR3 extends over 15 amino acids. CDR3 bases: TGTGCCAGCAGTTATCGGGGTCAGGGCCCCTCCGGCTACACCTTC. Translating it yields CASSYRGQGPSGYTF.

The CDR3 sequence is CASSKHRVGEGYTF. The CDR3 bases are TGTGCCAGCAGTAAACACAGGGTAGGGGAGGGCTACACCTTC. This chain links TRBV6-5 with TRBJ1-2, with D perhaps matching TRBD1 (6 bases). This CDR3 region has 14 residues. V was pared by 5 bases and J by 8 bases, with 18 bases between. Germline loops: CDR1 MNHEY, CDR2 SVGAGI.

The rearrangement uses TRBV10-3 and TRBJ1-5, with D possibly matching TRBD1 (5 bases). Germline assignment: CDR1 ENHRY and CDR2 SYGVKD. The CDR3 consists of 16 residues. The ends were cut back, 4 bases at V and 3 bases at J, with 16 bases in the middle. CDR3 in amino acids: CAISGGEGLDNQPQHF. CDR3 DNA: TGTGCCATCAGTGGGGGTGAGGGGTTGGACAATCAGCCCCAGCATTTT.

This clone was counted once. This chain links TRBV3-1 (or the pseudogene TRBV3-2) with TRBJ2-2; 7 nucleotides align to TRBD2. The germline V gene encodes CDR1 LGHDT and CDR2 YNNKEL (reference sequence). The CDR3 is 15 residues long. The V gene end was trimmed by 1 base and the J gene end by 7 bases; junction bases not matched to a gene: 6. CDR3 bases: TGTGCCAGCAGCCAAGGTCGGCGGGAGAACGGGGAGCTGTTTTTT. Translated, it gives CASSQGRRENGELFF.

V gene TRBV28 combines with J gene TRBJ1-1; D is undetermined. Germline assignment: CDR1 MDHEN and CDR2 SYDVKM. Trimming left V 7 bases short and J 2 bases short, with 5 bases between. This CDR3 is 11 amino acids long. The DNA of the CDR3 is TGTGCCAGCATCACAAACACTGAAGCTTTCTTT. Residues: CASITNTEAFF.

In its sample, this clone was seen once. The chain carries TRBV28 and TRBJ2-7; 12 nucleotides align to TRBD2. The CDR3 is 17 amino acids. J was trimmed by 2 bases and V by 5 bases; bases with no gene match: 10. Germline V CDR1 and CDR2: MDHEN, SYDVKM. The CDR3 region has the DNA TGTGCCAGCAGTCCCCCCCTAGCGGGAGGGCTAGCCTACGAGCAGTACTTC. Its translation: CASSPPLAGGLAYEQYF. The complete variable domain, with remaining parts taken from reference TRBV28 and TRBJ2-7, reads DVKVTQSSRYLVKRTGEKVFLECVQDMDHENMFWYRQDPGLGLRLIYFSYDVKMKEKGDIPEGYSVSREKKERFSLILESASTNQTSMYLCASSPPLAGGLAYEQYFGPGTRLTVT.

Notes on this clone: The same CDR3 can be traced to other DNA sequences in this sample. V is TRBV7-9 and J is TRBJ2-5, with TRBD2 identical over 13 bases. Unmatched junction bases numbered 5, after V lost 0 bases and J lost 1 base. The CDR3 contains 18 residues. Germline V gene lookup returns CDR1 SEHNR and CDR2 FQNEAQ (reference sequence). The CDR3 is CASSLATSGRGGQETQYF. The CDR3, as DNA: TGTGCCAGCAGCTTAGCCACTAGCGGGAGGGGGGGCCAAGAGACCCAGTACTTC.

CDR3 residues: CASSPGQGAAGELFF. The CDR3 DNA sequence: TGTGCCAGCAGCCCTGGACAGGGGGCGGCCGGGGAGCTGTTTTTT. V and J are TRBV3-1 (or the pseudogene TRBV3-2) and TRBJ2-2; 11 bases fit TRBD1. This CDR3 is built from 15 residues. With V trimmed by 4 bases and J by 6 bases, 4 bases remained unmatched. The germline V gene has CDR1 LGHDT and CDR2 YNNKEL (reference sequence).

As concerns this clone: Distinct nucleotide sequences in the sample also encode this CDR3. The V and J genes are TRBV7-9 and TRBJ2-7, with TRBD2 identical over 7 bases. Unmatched junction bases numbered 2, after V lost 0 bases and J lost 0 bases. This CDR3 is built from 15 residues. Per germline, CDR1 SEHNR and CDR2 FQNEAQ (reference sequence). Here the CDR3 DNA reads TGTGCCAGCAGCTTAGCGGGGGGGAGCTCCTACGAGCAGTACTTC. Protein sequence: CASSLAGGSSYEQYF.

The genes are TRBV27 and TRBJ2-7; TRBD2 is a possible D gene (6 bases). The V end was cut by 2 bases, the J end by 2 bases, with 13 bases between. The CDR3 totals 15 residues. Germline lookup yields CDR1 MNHEY and CDR2 SMNVEV (reference sequence). CDR3 nucleotide sequence: TGTGCCAGCAGTTTAACTGCTAGCGCAACCTACGAGCAGTACTTC. This codes for CASSLTASATYEQYF.

V is TRBV2 and J is TRBJ1-1; D ambiguous. CDR1 SNHLY and CDR2 FYNNEI come from the germline V gene. CDR3 length: 11 residues. The V end was cut by 9 bases, the J end by 6 bases, with 11 bases between. CDR3 loop: CASYREPEAFF. CDR3 in DNA: TGTGCCAGTTACCGGGAGCCTGAAGCTTTCTTT.

J is TRBJ2-7 and V is TRBV28, with 9 bases aligning to TRBD2. CDR3 length equals 18 residues. V dropped 4 bases and J dropped 3; count of bases not matched to a gene: 16. Germline values: CDR1 MDHEN, CDR2 SYDVKM. CDR3 bases: TGTGCCAGCAGTTCCTACCGGTCGCCCCTAGCGGGGATCTACGAGCAGTACTTC. Amino acids: CASSSYRSPLAGIYEQYF.